This T cell receptor (beta chain) was profiled in a study of a mutant IDH1 vaccine in newly diagnosed glioma. On the study more broadly: Onset of vaccination occurred 4-6 weeks following radiotherapy alone, or with temozolomide cycles. The study's findings and limits: Pseudoprogression seemed unlinked to shifts in top peripheral T cell clonotypes.

Time point of the sample: week 5, during vaccination. Mutant IDH1 20-mer peptide, at 300 ug, made up each vaccine dose, with topical imiquimod. The donor cohort comprised cases of new WHO grade 3 or 4 IDH1-mutant, ATRX-lost astrocytoma. The CDR3 totals 11 residues. The V and J ends lost 6 bases and 2 bases respectively, with 4 bases between them. CDR1 is MDHEN, CDR2 SYDVKM, per germline. The table lists this clone with a count of one. Its antigen is undetermined. TCRdb's table, derived via immunoSEQ multiplex PCR, lists solely in-frame clones and lacks some. The sample consists of about 75,000 clones, roughly nine tenths of them appearing once.

Sequenced material: PBMCs, taken from a glioma patient whose treatment included an IDH1 peptide vaccine. The V gene is TRBV28, the J gene TRBJ1-1; D gene uncertain. This TCR was sampled from a woman aged 45-60 years with glioma. The DNA of the CDR3 is TGTGCCAGCAGAGATAACACTGAAGCTTTCTTT. As protein: CASRDNTEAFF.